This T cell receptor beta chain was obtained from a study of T cell responses to AZD1222 COVID-19 vaccine. Study-wide findings and caveats: Spike-specific TCR breadth and depth rose after two AZD1222 doses. Clonal diversity was possibly underestimated, and the donors were mostly white British, with more females. Dominant CD4 TCR responses targeted spike regions 160-218 and 743-854. A reported finding is that nearly half of spike-specific TCRs target unmutated variant regions.

The V gene end was trimmed by 6 bases and the J gene end by 0 bases; junction bases not matched to a gene: 3. Per the germline V gene, CDR1 is MNHEY and CDR2 is SVGEGT. This CDR3 region has 15 residues. The assay was immunoSEQ multiplex PCR, and TCRdb's table has in-frame clones only and misses some. This sample has some 170,000 clones, with roughly 90% found just once. On this clone: The antigen remains unidentified.

The material was peripheral blood, obtained 28 days after the second AZD1222 dose. J is TRBJ1-4 and V is TRBV6-2 or TRBV6-3; 8 bases are shared with TRBD1. This receptor was obtained from an adult who received the AZD1222 COVID-19 vaccine. As DNA, the CDR3 is TGTGCCAGCAGCCGACAGGGGACAACTAATGAAAAACTGTTTTTT. Translated: CASSRQGTTNEKLFF.